This passage covers 24 T cell receptor beta chains from one sample sequenced in a study of T cell responses to AZD1222 COVID-19 vaccine. Some clones are missing from TCRdb's copy, which holds only in-frame ones; the method was immunoSEQ multiplex PCR. In the table there are about 110,000 clones, over 75% of which are singletons. Sequences were derived from peripheral blood, sampled on day 0 of AZD1222 vaccination. All receptors come from an adult in good health.

V usage is TRBV2 and J usage is TRBJ2-5, with 7 bases that match TRBD1. The germline V gene encodes CDR1 SNHLY and CDR2 FYNNEI. Trimming removed 7 bases from V and 1 base from J; junction bases left unmatched: 3. The CDR3 sequence is 13 residues long. The CDR3 loop reads CASNGQVQETQYF. For the CDR3, the DNA is TGTGCCAGCAATGGACAGGTCCAAGAGACCCAGTACTTC.

The rearrangement links TRBV2 to TRBJ1-3, with D tentatively TRBD1 (5 bases). The CDR3 is made up of 12 amino acids. V was shortened by 5 bases and J by 3 bases, with 5 bases between the two germline ends. Germline V gene data show CDR1 as SNHLY and CDR2 as FYNNEI. CDR3 region: CASSRGGNTIYF. The CDR3 DNA sequence: TGTGCCAGCAGTAGGGGTGGAAACACCATATATTTT.

This chain joins TRBV7-8 and TRBJ1-6; 9 bases align to TRBD1. There are 15 residues in the CDR3. Germline lookup yields CDR1 SGHVS and CDR2 FQNEAQ. V lost 5 bases to trimming and J lost 7 bases; unmatched junction nucleotides: 6. CDR3 sequence: CASSPGTGWNSPLHF. In nucleotides, the CDR3 is TGTGCCAGCAGCCCTGGGACAGGGTGGAATTCACCCCTCCACTTT.

The chain couples TRBV7-2 to TRBJ1-5; D remains unclear. Trimming cost V 3 bases and J 0 bases, with 6 bases left between them. Germline CDR1 is SGHTA and CDR2 is FQGNSA. The CDR3 is made up of 14 amino acids. CDR3 sequence (DNA): TGTGCCAGCAGCTTGGACGATAGCAATCAGCCCCAGCATTTT. Translating it yields CASSLDDSNQPQHF. Full variable domain (rest looked up from reference TRBV7-2 and TRBJ1-5): GAGVSQSPSNKVTEKGKDVELRCDPISGHTALYWYRQSLGQGLEFLIYFQGNSAPDKSGLPSDRFSAERTGGSVSTLTIQRTQQEDSAVYLCASSLDDSNQPQHFGDGTRLSIL.

The gene calls are TRBV29-1 and TRBJ2-5; D remains ambiguous. V lost 4 bases to trimming and J lost 4 bases, with 10 bases between them. The CDR3 extends over 12 amino acids. The germline CDR1 and CDR2 sequences are SQVTM and ANQGSEA. The DNA of the CDR3 is TGCAGCGTTGGCACAGCCCGAGAGACCCAGTACTTC. This sequence encodes CSVGTARETQYF.

This chain joins TRBV6-1 and TRBJ1-2; TRBD1 is a possible D gene (5 bases). This CDR3 is built from 13 residues. V was shortened by 3 bases and J by 7 bases, with 12 bases between the two germline ends. Germline assignment: CDR1 MNHNS and CDR2 SASEGT. The CDR3 reads CASSDWQGSGYTF. The DNA of the CDR3 is TGTGCCAGCAGTGATTGGCAGGGTAGTGGCTACACCTTC.

The chain couples TRBV7-9 to TRBJ2-7; 8 bases align to TRBD1. Germline lookup yields CDR1 SEHNR and CDR2 FQNEAQ (reference sequence). The CDR3 is 12 residues long. For the CDR3, the DNA is TGTGCCAGCAGCTCCGGGACAGGACCCCTTCACGTC. It translates to CASSSGTGPLHV.

The chain employs TRBV5-1 and TRBJ2-2; D tentatively reads TRBD1 or TRBD2 (6 bases each). The germline V gene has CDR1 SGHRS and CDR2 YFSETQ. V shed 4 bases and J shed 4 bases, with 20 bases lying between them. This CDR3 contains 17 residues. In DNA, the CDR3 is TGCGCCAGCAGCACGACAGGAGGGGCAACGACCACCGGGGAGCTGTTTTTT. It specifies CASSTTGGATTTGELFF.

CDR3: CASRSAGDTEAFF. The CDR3 coding sequence is TGTGCCAGCAGATCCGCTGGGGACACTGAAGCTTTCTTT. The chain joins TRBV6-5 to TRBJ1-1, with D unclear. The CDR3 runs 13 residues. CDR1 MNHEY and CDR2 SVGAGI come from the germline V gene. V lost 6 bases and J lost 3, with 11 bases in between.

The chain combines TRBV9 with TRBJ1-1, with D possibly matching TRBD1 (6 bases). This CDR3 is built from 15 residues. The ends were cut back, 0 bases at V and 2 bases at J, with 11 bases in the middle. Germline V lookup: CDR1 SGDLS, CDR2 YYNGEE. CDR3 bases: TGTGCCAGCAGCGTAGCCGGGGGCTCCAACACTGAAGCTTTCTTT. Its translation is CASSVAGGSNTEAFF. The full variable domain, with the rest looked up from reference TRBV9 and TRBJ1-1, is DSGVTQTPKHLITATGQRVTLRCSPRSGDLSVYWYQQSLDQGLQFLIQYYNGEERAKGNILERFSAQQFPDLHSELNLSSLELGDSALYFCASSVAGGSNTEAFFGQGTRLTVV.

There are a few counts of this clone. CDR3 DNA: TGTGCCAGCGGGCCCGGGGGCCCTAACTATGGCTACACCTTC. This translates into CASGPGGPNYGYTF. This sequence joins TRBV14 and TRBJ1-2; possibly TRBD1 for D (6 bases). The germline gives CDR1 SGHDN, CDR2 FVKESK. Trimming stripped 8 bases from V and 0 bases from J, with 13 bases between. CDR3 size: 14 residues. The complete variable domain, with remaining parts taken from reference TRBV14 and TRBJ1-2, reads EAGVTQFPSHSVIEKGQTVTLRCDPISGHDNLYWYRRVMGKEIKFLLHFVKESKQDESGMPNNRFLAERTGGTYSTLKVQPAELEDSGVYFCASGPGGPNYGYTFGSGTRLTVV.

The gene calls are TRBV18 and TRBJ2-1; perhaps TRBD1 as D (8 bases). The CDR3 has 14 residues. V was cut by 8 bases and J by 4 bases, with 15 bases left in between. The germline gives CDR1 KGHSH, CDR2 LQKENI. CDR3 sequence (DNA): TGTGCCAGCCGACTACAGGGGGGGTACAATGAGCAGTTCTTC. Translating it yields CASRLQGGYNEQFF.

In this sample, this clone turned up a few times. The chain is built from TRBV18 and TRBJ1-6; tentatively, D is TRBD1 (5 bases). The germline gives CDR1 KGHSH, CDR2 LQKENI. This CDR3 is built from 14 residues. Trimming cost V 0 bases and J 8 bases, with 8 bases left between them. Here the CDR3 reads CASSPPTTDSPLHF. Written as DNA, the CDR3 is TGTGCCAGCTCACCACCGACGACAGATTCACCCCTCCACTTT.

V gene TRBV30 combines with J gene TRBJ2-7; D remains ambiguous. Germline V gives CDR1 GTSNPN, CDR2 SVGIG (reference sequence). This CDR3 is 11 amino acids long. The germline V and J ends were trimmed by 0 bases and 9 bases, with 9 bases remaining between them. The CDR3 DNA reads as TGTGCCTGGAGTGTACTGGATGGGCAGTACTTC. Protein product: CAWSVLDGQYF.

The chain employs TRBV18 and TRBJ1-1, with 9 bases lining up with TRBD1. V lost 6 bases and J lost 4; bases outside the gene matches: 15. CDR1 KGHSH and CDR2 LQKENI come from the germline V gene. CDR3 length: 17 residues. CDR3 DNA: TGTGCCAGCTCGCGTAGAGACGGACAGGGGATGGGCACTGAAGCTTTCTTT. It translates to CASSRRDGQGMGTEAFF.

The J gene is TRBJ2-7, the V gene TRBV11-2, with no clear D. Between the trimmed V and J ends, which lost 1 base and 6 bases, there was a span of 10 bases. The CDR3 is made up of 13 amino acids. The germline gives CDR1 SGHAT, CDR2 FQNNGV. DNA for the CDR3: TGTGCCAGCAGCTTAGGGTATCCCTCCGAGCAGTACTTC. Protein: CASSLGYPSEQYF.

The chain links TRBV19 to TRBJ1-1; TRBD1 matches at 7 bases. Germline V gene data show CDR1 as LNHDA and CDR2 as SQIVND (reference sequence). The CDR3 is 15 amino acids. After removal of 3 bases from V and 0 bases from J, the junction contained 4 bases not matched to a gene. The CDR3: CASSIDRALNTEAFF. As DNA, the CDR3 is TGTGCCAGTAGTATCGACAGGGCCTTGAACACTGAAGCTTTCTTT.

The gene calls are TRBV7-9 and TRBJ2-5, with TRBD1 as a possible D gene (5 bases). CDR1 is SEHNR, CDR2 FQNEAQ, per germline (reference sequence). Deletions cut 5 bases from V and 2 bases from J, with 21 bases between. This CDR3 contains 17 residues. The CDR3 is CASSQDAMVRDQETQYF. The DNA of the CDR3 is TGTGCCAGCAGCCAAGACGCAATGGTCAGGGATCAAGAGACCCAGTACTTC.

The chain couples TRBV19 to TRBJ2-7; possibly TRBD1 for D (6 bases). The CDR3 runs to 14 residues. Per germline, CDR1 LNHDA and CDR2 SQIVND (reference sequence). V was trimmed by 1 base and J by 3 bases, leaving 10 bases between them. The CDR3 region is CASSIGGGVYEQYF. Written as DNA, the CDR3 is TGTGCCAGTAGTATAGGAGGGGGAGTCTACGAGCAGTACTTC.

The CDR3 DNA sequence: TGTGCCAGCAGTGAACCCGAGGACAGCTACAATGAGCAGTTCTTC. Translating it yields CASSEPEDSYNEQFF. The V and J genes are TRBV2 and TRBJ2-1; TRBD1 might be the D (6 bases). The length of the CDR3 is 15 residues. Trimming removed 2 bases from V and 3 bases from J, with 11 bases in between. CDR1 is SNHLY and CDR2 is FYNNEI in the germline V gene.

V usage is TRBV27 and J usage is TRBJ1-2; a possible D gene is TRBD1 (6 bases). The CDR3 has 12 residues. Germline V gene sequence: CDR1 MNHEY, CDR2 SMNVEV (reference sequence). Trimming removed 8 bases from V and 6 bases from J, with 13 bases in between. CDR3 DNA sequence: TGTGCCAGCGGGGGCTTTTGGAATGGCTACACCTTC. Translated, it gives CASGGFWNGYTF.

The chain recombines TRBV19 with TRBJ1-4; unclear D gene. The germline V gene encodes CDR1 LNHDA and CDR2 SQIVND (reference sequence). CDR3 length: 15 residues. The ends were cut back, 5 bases at V and 7 bases at J, with 17 bases in the middle. CDR3 in amino acids: CASSPRVRGSEKLFF. The CDR3 region has the DNA TGTGCCAGTAGTCCGAGGGTGAGAGGGAGTGAAAAACTGTTTTTT.

This clone was seen more than once but under ten times. The V call is TRBV9, the J call TRBJ1-1, with D hard to call. Per the germline V gene, CDR1 is SGDLS and CDR2 is YYNGEE. The CDR3 has 14 residues. V was pared by 2 bases and J by 1 base, with 9 bases between. Written as DNA, the CDR3 is TGTGCCAGCAGCGTGGTGAACGAGAACACTGAAGCTTTCTTT. Translated, it gives CASSVVNENTEAFF.

The rearrangement uses TRBV4-3 and TRBJ2-5; no clear D. Germline CDR1 LGHNA, CDR2 YSLEER. The V end lost 5 bases, the J end lost 0 bases, and 7 bases lay between the germline ends. This CDR3 is 13 amino acids long. The DNA for the CDR3 is TGCGCCAGCAGCGGAAACTACCAAGAGACCCAGTACTTC. It specifies CASSGNYQETQYF.